The present TCR beta chain was sequenced within a study of blood T cell repertoires in COVID-19. The CDR3 loop spans 13 amino acids. Trimming cost V 6 bases and J 11 bases; bases outside gene matches: 11. The germline gives CDR1 SNHLY, CDR2 FYNNEI. Assay used: immunoSEQ multiplex PCR; TCRdb lists only in-frame clones, some missing. The sample lists 100,000 or so clones; just over 85% were seen once. The receptor was derived from a human donor in a cohort sampled during active COVID-19. The rearrangement joins TRBV2 to TRBJ1-1; 8 positions match TRBD1. What was sequenced was peripheral blood. The CDR3 loop is CASSSQGARVAFF. Written as DNA, the CDR3 is TGTGCCAGCAGCTCCCAGGGGGCGCGGGTGGCTTTCTTT.